This TCR beta chain was documented in a study of cytotoxic CD8 clonotypes in ibrutinib-treated CLL. Overall study context: Mean per-sample yields comprised 255,043 productive templates and tens of thousands of productive rearrangements. General study findings and limits: With treatment, public clonotypes, which were uncommon, either contracted or remained stable. Upon ibrutinib response clonality rose, and upon progression it fell back toward baseline.

In this sample, this clone turned up a few times. What it binds is not known. Sequenced by immunoSEQ multiplex PCR; TCRdb stores in-frame clones only, minus some. The sample yields 15,000 to 20,000 clones, approximately 61% seen once. The germline V gene has CDR1 SQVTM and CDR2 ANQGSEA. This CDR3 is 12 amino acids long. Deletions cut 7 bases from V and 2 bases from J, with 11 bases between. V is TRBV29-1 and J is TRBJ1-1; possibly TRBD1 for D (6 bases). This clonotype originated in a human donor with chronic lymphocytic leukemia. Here the sequenced sample was PBMCs, taken after 12 months of ibrutinib treatment. For the CDR3, the DNA is TGCAGCGGGAGGGGGACAAACACTGAAGCTTTCTTT. Protein: CSGRGTNTEAFF.